This T cell receptor beta chain appears in the sequencing data of a study of T-cell reconstitution after alpha-beta-depleted transplantation in children. Between the trimmed V and J ends, which lost 0 bases and 6 bases, there was a span of 9 bases. Germline-derived CDR1 and CDR2 are SGHTA and FQGNSA. The CDR3 runs to 13 residues. In its sample, this clonotype was seen many times. Preparing the TCRbeta library involved the use of unique molecular identifiers. A single record per CDR3 protein comes from TCRdb applying MiXCR to the PCR reads. This table holds around 64,000 distinct CDR3 sequences, about 11% found once.

This chain links TRBV7-2 with TRBJ2-7, with no clear D. Material: PBMCs, obtained before TCRalphabeta/CD19-depleted stem cell transplant. The sequence was collected from a boy younger than 18 with acute myeloid leukemia, due to receive a stem cell transplant. The CDR3: CASSLALLGEQYF. CDR3 DNA sequence: TGTGCCAGCAGCTTAGCCCTACTCGGCGAGCAGTACTTC.